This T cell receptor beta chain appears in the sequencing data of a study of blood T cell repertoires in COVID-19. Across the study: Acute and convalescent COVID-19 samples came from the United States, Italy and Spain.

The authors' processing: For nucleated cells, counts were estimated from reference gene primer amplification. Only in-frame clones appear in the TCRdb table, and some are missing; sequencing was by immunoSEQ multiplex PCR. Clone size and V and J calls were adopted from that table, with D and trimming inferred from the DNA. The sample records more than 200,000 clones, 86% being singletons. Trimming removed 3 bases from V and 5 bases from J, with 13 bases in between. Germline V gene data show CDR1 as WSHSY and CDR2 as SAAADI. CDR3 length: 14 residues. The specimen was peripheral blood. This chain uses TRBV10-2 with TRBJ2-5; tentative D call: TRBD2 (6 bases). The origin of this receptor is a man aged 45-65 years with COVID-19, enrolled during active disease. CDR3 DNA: TGCGCCAGCAGTGATGGAGGGGTTGAGGAGACCCAGTACTTC. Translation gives CASSDGGVEETQYF.